The present entry profiles one T cell receptor beta chain with its context. Its target is unknown. The data stem from a study of a mutant IDH1 vaccine in newly diagnosed glioma. The time point denotes: week 11, during vaccination. The content of each vaccine dose was 300 ug of mutant IDH1 20-mer peptide, and topical imiquimod accompanied it. Germline V lookup: CDR1 SGHTA, CDR2 FQGNSA. V was trimmed by 1 base and J by 6 bases, leaving 7 bases between them. CDR3 length: 13 residues. The table came from immunoSEQ multiplex PCR; TCRdb's copy has only in-frame clones and leaves some out. The sample contains about 32,000 clones, around 80% of which appear only once.

This sequence was found in a man aged 25-40 years with glioma. The specimen was PBMCs, collected from a glioma patient whose treatment included an IDH1 peptide vaccine. This chain links TRBV7-2 with TRBJ1-5; D not certain. Here the CDR3 reads CASSLEGSQPQHF. CDR3 sequence (DNA): TGTGCCAGCAGCTTAGAGGGATCTCAGCCCCAGCATTTT.